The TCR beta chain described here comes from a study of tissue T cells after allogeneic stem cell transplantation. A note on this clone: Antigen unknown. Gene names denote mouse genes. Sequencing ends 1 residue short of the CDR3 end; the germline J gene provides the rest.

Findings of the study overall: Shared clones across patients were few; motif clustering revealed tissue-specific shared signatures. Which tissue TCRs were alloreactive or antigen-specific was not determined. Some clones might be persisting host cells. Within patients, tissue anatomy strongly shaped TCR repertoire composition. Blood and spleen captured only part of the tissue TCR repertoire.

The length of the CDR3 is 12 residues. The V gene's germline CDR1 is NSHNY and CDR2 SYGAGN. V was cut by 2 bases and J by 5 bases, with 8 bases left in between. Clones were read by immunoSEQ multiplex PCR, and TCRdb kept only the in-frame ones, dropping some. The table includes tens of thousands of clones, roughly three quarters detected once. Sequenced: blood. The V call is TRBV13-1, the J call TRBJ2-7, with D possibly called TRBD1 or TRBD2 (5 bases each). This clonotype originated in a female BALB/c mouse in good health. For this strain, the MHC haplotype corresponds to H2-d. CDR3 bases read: TGTGCCAGCAGTGAAGCGGGGGATGAACAGTAC. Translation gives CASSEAGDEQY. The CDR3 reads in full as CASSEAGDEQYF.